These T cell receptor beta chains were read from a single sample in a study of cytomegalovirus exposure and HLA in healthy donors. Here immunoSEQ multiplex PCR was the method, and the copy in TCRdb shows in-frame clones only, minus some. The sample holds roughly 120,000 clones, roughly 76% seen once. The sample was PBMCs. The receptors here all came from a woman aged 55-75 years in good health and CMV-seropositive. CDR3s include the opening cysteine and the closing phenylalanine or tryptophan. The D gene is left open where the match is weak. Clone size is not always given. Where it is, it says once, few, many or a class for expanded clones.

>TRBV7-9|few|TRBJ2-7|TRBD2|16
TGTGCCAGCAGACCCGGACTAGCGGAGAGCTCCTACGAGCAGTACTTC
CASRPGLAESSYEQYF
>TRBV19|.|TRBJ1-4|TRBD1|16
TGTGCCAGTAGTATTGCCCGGGACAGCCCAAATGAAAAACTGTTTTTT
CASSIARDSPNEKLFF
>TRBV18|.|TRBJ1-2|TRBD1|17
TGTGCCAGCTCACTCACAACCGGGACAGGGGGCCTCTATGGCTACACCTTC
CASSLTTGTGGLYGYTF
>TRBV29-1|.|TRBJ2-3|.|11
TGCAGCGCCCAATACTCAGATACGCAGTATTTT
CSAQYSDTQYF
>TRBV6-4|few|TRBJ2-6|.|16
TGTGCCAGCGGGCCAGGGGTGAGCTCTGGGGCCAACGTCCTGACTTTC
CASGPGVSSGANVLTF
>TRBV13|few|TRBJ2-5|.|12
TGTGCCAGCAGCCCTAATAGAGAGACCCAGTACTTC
CASSPNRETQYF
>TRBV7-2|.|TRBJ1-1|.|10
TGTGCCAGCAGCTCGAACGGGGCTTTCTTT
CASSSNGAFF
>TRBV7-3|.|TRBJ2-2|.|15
TGTGCCAGCAGCCCCGCCCGGCGAGGGACCGGGGAGCTGTTTTTT
CASSPARRGTGELFF
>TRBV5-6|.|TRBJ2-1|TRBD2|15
TGTGCCAGCAGCTTGTGGACTAGCGGGTACAATGAGCAGTTCTTC
CASSLWTSGYNEQFF
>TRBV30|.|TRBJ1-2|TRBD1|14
TGTGCCTGGACCGTCGGACAGGGACGATCTGGCTACACCTTC
CAWTVGQGRSGYTF
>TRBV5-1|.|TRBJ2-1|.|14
TGCGCCAGCAGGGGGGCAAGAAACTACAATGAGCAGTTCTTC
CASRGARNYNEQFF
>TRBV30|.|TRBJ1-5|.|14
TGTGCCTGGAGTGTAATTAATAGCAATCAGCCCCAGCATTTT
CAWSVINSNQPQHF
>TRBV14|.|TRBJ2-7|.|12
TGTGCCAGCAGCGCCCAGGGCTACGAGCAGTACTTC
CASSAQGYEQYF
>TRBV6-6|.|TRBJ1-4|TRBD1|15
TGTGCCAGCAGTCTCAACAGGGGGAGTTTGGGGAAACTGTTTTTT
CASSLNRGSLGKLFF
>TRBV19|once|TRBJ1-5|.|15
TGTGCCAGTAACACCGAACCTTTTAGCAATCAGCCCCAGCATTTT
CASNTEPFSNQPQHF
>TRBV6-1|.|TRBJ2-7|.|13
TGTGCCAGCAGTGAAGTCCCCCGGACACGACGGTACTTC
CASSEVPRTRRYF
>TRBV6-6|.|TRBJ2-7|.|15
TGTGCCAGCACCCCAGGGGCGGGAGAGTCCTACGAGCAGTACTTC
CASTPGAGESYEQYF
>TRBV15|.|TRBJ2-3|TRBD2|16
TGTGCCACCAGCAGAGGGATGGCGGGAGCTACAGATACGCAGTATTTT
CATSRGMAGATDTQYF
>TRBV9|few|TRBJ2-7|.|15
TGTGCCAGCAGCGTAGATACAGGAACGTCCTACGAGCAGTACTTC
CASSVDTGTSYEQYF
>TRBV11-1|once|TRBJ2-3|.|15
TGTGCCAGCAGCTCCCACGGGAAGGGCACAGATACGCAGTATTTT
CASSSHGKGTDTQYF
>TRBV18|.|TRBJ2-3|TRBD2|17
TGTGCCAGCTCACCAAGAAGCGGGGGGCTATCCGCAGATACGCAGTATTTT
CASSPRSGGLSADTQYF
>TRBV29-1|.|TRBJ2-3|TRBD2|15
TGCAGCGTTTTTAGCGGGAGGCTAACGACAGATACGCAGTATTTT
CSVFSGRLTTDTQYF
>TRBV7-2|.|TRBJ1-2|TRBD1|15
TGTGCCAGCAGCATCCCGTCGGGACAGGGGCAGGGCTACACCTTC
CASSIPSGQGQGYTF
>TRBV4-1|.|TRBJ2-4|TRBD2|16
TGCGCCAGCAGCCACAGAGCGGGATTAGCCAAAAACATTCAGTACTTC
CASSHRAGLAKNIQYF
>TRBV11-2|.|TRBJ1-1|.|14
TGTGCCAGCAGCTTAGAGGCCAGGGTAACTGAAGCTTTCTTT
CASSLEARVTEAFF
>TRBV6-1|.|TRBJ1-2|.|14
TGTGCCAGCAGTCCAAACCAGGGCGCCTATGGCTACACCTTC
CASSPNQGAYGYTF
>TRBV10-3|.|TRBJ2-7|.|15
TGTGCCATCAGTGAGTCTGCCCTCCGGGTCTACGAGCAGTACTTC
CAISESALRVYEQYF